This T cell receptor (beta chain) was retrieved from a study of CD8+CD57+ T cells in acquired aplastic anemia. Overall study context: Average DNA yield from sorted CD4+ and CD8+ cells was about 2.9 ug. The study obtained about 10.8 million reads on average for CD4+ cells from healthy donors.

The use of genomic DNA as template underpinned the TCR beta VDJ and CDR3 profiling. Using its own MiXCR run on the reads, TCRdb lists one record per CDR3 protein. This sample has more than 100,000 distinct CDR3 sequences, with over 45% found just once. CDR1 and CDR2 from the germline V gene are MNHEY and SVGEGT. The CDR3 has 14 amino acids. This clonotype was seen a few times. A junction end diverges from the germline sequence, so it may reflect a read error. The chain is built from TRBV6-2 or TRBV6-3 and TRBJ1-5, with 7 positions matching TRBD1. The sample consisted of sorted CD4+, CD8+, or CD8+CD57+ T cells (not recorded which) from PBMCs. The receptor's source is a human donor in good health, serving as a control. Here the CDR3 DNA reads TGTGCCGGCAGCACCGGGACAGTTTATCAGCCCCAGCATTTT. Residues: CAGSTGTVYQPQHF.